Shown below are 29 T cell receptor beta chains from a single sample sequenced in a study of blood T cell repertoires in COVID-19. The protocol was immunoSEQ multiplex PCR, while the TCRdb copy is restricted to in-frame clones and leaves out a portion. The sample has around 97,000 clones; roughly nine tenths are singletons. The sample was peripheral blood. These receptor sequences come from a woman aged 80 or over in a cohort sampled during active COVID-19.

The table lists this clone with a few counts. The chain combines TRBV27 with TRBJ2-7, with a possible D match to TRBD1 (5 bases). Germline V CDR1 and CDR2: MNHEY, SMNVEV (reference sequence). This CDR3 spans 13 amino acids. Trimming took off 6 bases at V and 1 base at J, with 10 bases between the two ends. In nucleotides, the CDR3 is TGTGCCAGCAGACCAGGGTCTTCCTACGAGCAGTACTTC. Translation: CASRPGSSYEQYF.

This clone came up a few times. The chain employs TRBV10-3 and TRBJ2-1, with 12 bases that match TRBD2. The CDR3 totals 18 residues. The germline gives CDR1 ENHRY, CDR2 SYGVKD. Trimming removed 5 bases from V and 10 bases from J; junction bases left unmatched: 18. CDR3 region: CAISPTLHSSGGAGEQFF. The CDR3 DNA is TGTGCCATCAGTCCGACCTTGCACTCTAGCGGGGGGGCCGGGGAGCAGTTCTTC.

This clone was counted a single time. The chain couples TRBV5-1 to TRBJ2-1, with 8 positions matching TRBD2. The germline gives CDR1 SGHRS, CDR2 YFSETQ. V was clipped by 4 bases and J by 3 bases; unmatched bases: 9. The CDR3 spans 16 residues. The CDR3 sequence is CASSPLGAGGYNEQFF. CDR3 DNA sequence: TGCGCCAGCAGCCCCCTCGGGGCGGGGGGCTACAATGAGCAGTTCTTC.

The genes are TRBV19 and TRBJ1-2; possible D gene TRBD1, 5 bases. Trimming pared 7 bases from V and 1 base from J, leaving 13 bases between. The CDR3 totals 14 residues. Germline V gene lookup returns CDR1 LNHDA and CDR2 SQIVND (reference sequence). CDR3 sequence: CASIDGQGNYGYTF. The CDR3 DNA is TGTGCCAGTATTGACGGCCAGGGTAACTATGGCTACACCTTC. The entire variable domain, with the rest obtained from reference TRBV19 and TRBJ1-2, is as follows: DGGITQSPKYLFRKEGQNVTLSCEQNLNHDAMYWYRQDPGQGLRLIYYSQIVNDFQKGDIAEGYSVSREKKESFPLTVTSAQKNPTAFYLCASIDGQGNYGYTFGSGTRLTVV.

The genes are TRBV6-6 and TRBJ2-1, with TRBD1 identical over 9 bases. Germline assignment: CDR1 MNHNY and CDR2 SVGAGI (reference sequence). This CDR3 region has 14 residues. V shed 7 bases, J shed 8 bases, and the junction held 9 bases outside the gene matches. The DNA of the CDR3 is TGTGCCAGCACCTCCGGGACAGGGAGCGATGAGCAGTTCTTC. This sequence encodes CASTSGTGSDEQFF.

The CDR3: CASSLGLAGAKYEQYF. In DNA form, the CDR3 reads TGTGCCAGCAGTTTAGGGCTAGCGGGGGCCAAGTACGAGCAGTACTTC. This rearrangement joins TRBV27 to TRBJ2-7, with TRBD2 matching 10 bases. This CDR3 has 16 residues. Germline V gene lookup returns CDR1 MNHEY and CDR2 SMNVEV (reference sequence). Trimming took 2 bases from V and 4 from J; bases not matched to a gene: 8.

The chain is built from TRBV13 and TRBJ1-4; TRBD1 is a possible D gene (5 bases). The germline V and J ends were trimmed by 1 base and 7 bases, with 13 bases remaining between them. Germline V gives CDR1 PRHDT, CDR2 FYEKMQ (reference sequence). There are 15 residues in the CDR3. The CDR3 reads CASSLESGSSEKLFF. CDR3 DNA sequence: TGTGCCAGCAGCTTAGAATCAGGGTCGAGTGAAAAACTGTTTTTT.

The chain's CDR3 is CASAGQTNYEQYF. The CDR3 DNA is TGTGCCAGCGCGGGACAGACCAACTACGAGCAGTACTTC. This sequence joins TRBV9 and TRBJ2-7, with D possibly matching TRBD1 (7 bases). Germline-derived CDR1 and CDR2 are SGDLS and YYNGEE. The germline V and J ends were trimmed by 7 bases and 3 bases, with 14 bases remaining between them. The CDR3 extends over 13 amino acids.

The chain combines TRBV21-1 with TRBJ2-7; the D call of TRBD2 is as the table states it, not checked on the DNA. TRBV21-1 is an annotated pseudogene. CDR3 length equals 17 residues. As DNA, the CDR3 is TGTGCCAGCAGCAAAGGCTCTTCGAGACTAGTTGATTACGAGCAGTACTTC. The encoded protein is CASSKGSSRLVDYEQYF.

This chain connects TRBV7-9 to TRBJ2-5; 8 bases align to TRBD1. Germline-derived CDR1 and CDR2 are SEHNR and FQNEAQ (reference sequence). The CDR3 covers 18 residues. After removal of 5 bases from V and 3 bases from J, the junction contained 17 bases not matched to a gene. The CDR3 DNA is TGTGCCAGCAGCCCAGGACCCGGACAGGGAGGAGTAAAAGAGACCCAGTACTTC. Translation gives CASSPGPGQGGVKETQYF.

V gene TRBV29-1 combines with J gene TRBJ2-2; a weak D match, TRBD1 (5 bases). CDR3 length equals 11 residues. The V gene lost 7 bases and the J gene lost 9 bases, with 12 bases spanning the gap. CDR1 and CDR2 (germline): SQVTM, ANQGSEA. In DNA, the CDR3 is TGCAGCGCCCTCAGGGAAAGGGAGCTGTTTTTT. Translating gives CSALRERELFF.

The chain carries TRBV29-1 and TRBJ1-2, with a tentative D call TRBD1 (6 bases). V was pared by 6 bases and J by 6 bases, with 20 bases between. The CDR3 loop spans 14 amino acids. Germline V lookup: CDR1 SQVTM, CDR2 ANQGSEA. CDR3 nucleotide sequence: TGCAGCGTCGAGTGGTTAGACAGGATGAATGGCTACACCTTC. Translating gives CSVEWLDRMNGYTF.

The genes are TRBV3-1 (or the pseudogene TRBV3-2) and TRBJ2-5; TRBD1 aligns across 9 bases. Losses at the gene ends were 1 base for V and 5 bases for J; bases not matched to a gene: 5. The CDR3 length is 15 residues. Per the germline V gene, CDR1 is LGHDT and CDR2 is YNNKEL (reference sequence). The CDR3 DNA reads as TGTGCCAGCAGCCAAGGGCGGGGGACAGGGGAGACCCAGTACTTC. Its protein product is CASSQGRGTGETQYF.

Here the CDR3 DNA reads TGTGCCAGCGAAGAGACAGGGCGCCAGCCCCAGCATTTT. It is translated as CASEETGRQPQHF. The chain joins TRBV6-5 to TRBJ1-5, with 7 bases aligning to TRBD1. The trim removed 8 bases at V and 7 bases at J, leaving 8 bases unmatched. There are 13 residues in the CDR3. Germline CDR1 and CDR2: MNHEY and SVGAGI.

The chain uses TRBV27 and TRBJ1-1; 7 bases align to TRBD1. Germline V gene lookup returns CDR1 MNHEY and CDR2 SMNVEV (reference sequence). V gave up 7 bases and J gave up 6 bases; unmatched junction bases: 8. The CDR3 spans 13 residues. As DNA, the CDR3 is TGTGCCAGCACCCACAGGGGAGGCGCTGAAGCTTTCTTT. The encoded protein is CASTHRGGAEAFF.

CDR3 loop: CASSQAGPLTDTQYF. The CDR3 DNA is TGTGCCAGCAGCCAAGCAGGTCCTCTCACAGATACGCAGTATTTT. The chain couples TRBV4-2 to TRBJ2-3; no clear D gene. The CDR3 length is 15 residues. V lost 1 base and J lost 2, with 10 bases in between. From germline, CDR1 is LGHNA and CDR2 YNFKEQ.

The V call is TRBV6-6, the J call TRBJ2-7; 8 nucleotides line up with TRBD1. CDR1 is MNHNY and CDR2 is SVGAGI in the germline V gene (reference sequence). This CDR3 is built from 14 residues. The trim removed 5 bases at V and 4 bases at J, leaving 7 bases unmatched. CDR3 region: CASSKYRGEYEQYF. In nucleotides, the CDR3 is TGTGCCAGCAGTAAATACAGGGGGGAGTACGAGCAGTACTTC.

The rearrangement uses TRBV5-1 and TRBJ1-1; 7 bases agree with TRBD1. The CDR3 contains 15 residues. The trim removed 4 bases at V and 0 bases at J, leaving 6 bases unmatched. The germline CDR1 and CDR2 sequences are SGHRS and YFSETQ. DNA for the CDR3: TGCGCCAGCAGCCCCCTACAGGGGATGAACACTGAAGCTTTCTTT. Its translation is CASSPLQGMNTEAFF.

V is TRBV2 and J is TRBJ1-1, with a tentative D call TRBD1 (6 bases). V dropped 8 bases and J dropped 8 bases, with 15 bases sitting between them. This CDR3 is 12 amino acids long. The germline V gene encodes CDR1 SNHLY and CDR2 FYNNEI. The CDR3 DNA reads TGTGCCAGCGGTGGACAGCCGCTAGAAGCTTTCTTT. This sequence encodes CASGGQPLEAFF.

The V call is TRBV29-1, the J call TRBJ2-3; 7 bases match TRBD1. Germline V CDR1 and CDR2: SQVTM, ANQGSEA. V was clipped by 6 bases and J by 2 bases; unmatched bases: 5. The CDR3 is 13 residues long. CDR3 amino acids: CSVAQGVTDTQYF. DNA of the CDR3: TGCAGCGTGGCTCAGGGGGTCACAGATACGCAGTATTTT.

The CDR3 DNA sequence: TGTGCCAGCAGCACTACTTTCCGGGACAGGGCTTTCAATGAGCAGTTCTTC. Its protein product is CASSTTFRDRAFNEQFF. This rearrangement joins TRBV13 to TRBJ2-1; 9 bases fit TRBD1. Looked up from germline, CDR1 is PRHDT and CDR2 is FYEKMQ (reference sequence). The length of the CDR3 is 17 residues. Germline trimming cut 5 bases from V and 6 bases from J; bases unmatched to any gene: 14.

This clone was found once. The chain is built from TRBV30 and TRBJ1-2; 7 bases map to TRBD1. Germline values: CDR1 GTSNPN, CDR2 SVGIG (reference sequence). The CDR3 has 14 residues. V dropped 5 bases and J dropped 4; count of bases not matched to a gene: 10. DNA for the CDR3: TGTGCCTGGGTAGACATGGGACAGAGCTATGGCTACACCTTC. Amino acid sequence: CAWVDMGQSYGYTF.

This rearrangement joins TRBV5-4 to TRBJ1-1; 7 nucleotides align to TRBD1. Per germline, CDR1 SGHNT and CDR2 YYREEE (reference sequence). There are 14 residues in the CDR3. V shed 1 base and J 5 bases; nucleotides not matched to a gene: 5. The CDR3 region is CASSLRGPETEAFF. The CDR3 DNA reads as TGTGCCAGCAGCTTGAGGGGGCCTGAAACTGAAGCTTTCTTT.

This chain links TRBV6-2 or TRBV6-3 with TRBJ2-3, with a possible D match to TRBD1 (5 bases). Germline V gene sequence: CDR1 MNHEY, CDR2 SVGEGT. This CDR3 is built from 15 residues. V was trimmed by 5 bases and J by 4 bases, leaving 16 bases between them. CDR3 residues: CASSQGVGPSDTQYF. CDR3 nucleotide sequence: TGTGCCAGCAGTCAGGGCGTGGGGCCCTCAGATACGCAGTATTTT.

This clone has more than one count but fewer than ten. The V call is TRBV30, the J call TRBJ2-5; 7 nucleotides agree with TRBD2. The junction had 4 bases not matched to a gene; V was cut back by 3 bases and J by 3 bases. CDR1 and CDR2 from the germline V gene are GTSNPN and SVGIG (reference sequence). CDR3 length: 13 residues. This CDR3 reads CAWRAGEEETQYF. Here the CDR3 DNA reads TGTGCCTGGAGGGCGGGGGAGGAAGAGACCCAGTACTTC.

This chain links TRBV10-2 with TRBJ1-1; TRBD1 agrees at 7 bases. CDR1 and CDR2 from the germline V gene are WSHSY and SAAADI. J gave up 0 bases and V 7 bases, and 5 bases lay outside the gene matches. This CDR3 contains 14 residues. The CDR3 DNA reads TGCGCCAGCATAGGGGGCCGATTGAACACTGAAGCTTTCTTT. This translates into CASIGGRLNTEAFF.

The chain employs TRBV5-1 and TRBJ2-2, with TRBD1 identical over 7 bases. This CDR3 spans 16 amino acids. V lost 0 bases and J lost 2; bases outside the gene matches: 4. The germline gives CDR1 SGHRS, CDR2 YFSETQ. The chain's CDR3 is CASSLGQGLNTGELFF. CDR3 sequence (DNA): TGCGCCAGCAGCTTGGGACAGGGTCTTAACACCGGGGAGCTGTTTTTT.

V gene TRBV27 combines with J gene TRBJ2-7; 10 positions match TRBD2. With V trimmed by 3 bases and J by 1 base, 3 bases remained unmatched. Germline-derived CDR1 and CDR2 are MNHEY and SMNVEV (reference sequence). The CDR3 spans 15 residues. This chain's CDR3 is CASSFDSGGSYEQYF. CDR3 bases: TGTGCCAGCAGTTTTGATAGCGGGGGGTCCTACGAGCAGTACTTC.

V and J are TRBV3-1 (or the pseudogene TRBV3-2) and TRBJ2-1; D unclear. The CDR3 sequence is 12 residues long. The germline CDR1 and CDR2 sequences are LGHDT and YNNKEL (reference sequence). With 1 base removed from V and 7 bases from J, the gap between germline ends came to 5 bases. The CDR3 is CASSQAFNEQFF. For the CDR3, the DNA is TGTGCCAGCAGCCAAGCATTTAATGAGCAGTTCTTC.